In this sample, the clone carrying this TCR beta chain turned up many times. Its antigen is unidentified. RNA transcripts provided the source from which TCR beta CDR3 regions were amplified. The TCR CDR3 was amplified in a first-round RT-PCR using the HTBI primer set. Each CDR3 protein gets one entry after TCRdb re-called the multiplex PCR reads with MiXCR. The sample lists approximately 510,000 distinct CDR3 sequences, around 20% occurring once. The CDR3 length is 13 residues. V lost 8 bases to trimming and J lost 4 bases; unmatched junction nucleotides: 8. Germline CDR1 reads MNHEY; CDR2 reads SVGEGT. This record belongs to a study of T cells in Graves' hyperthyroidism and ophthalmopathy. General study points: In validation, the model predicted ophthalmopathy. These predictions came a median approximately six months before onset.

The V gene is TRBV6-2 or TRBV6-3, the J gene TRBJ2-7; 7 positions match TRBD1. This sequence originates from a man younger than 35 with Graves' hyperthyroidism. The source material was blood. CDR3 DNA sequence: TGTGCCAGCGAGGGGGCTAAGATGTACGAGCAGTACTTC. Translated, it gives CASEGAKMYEQYF.